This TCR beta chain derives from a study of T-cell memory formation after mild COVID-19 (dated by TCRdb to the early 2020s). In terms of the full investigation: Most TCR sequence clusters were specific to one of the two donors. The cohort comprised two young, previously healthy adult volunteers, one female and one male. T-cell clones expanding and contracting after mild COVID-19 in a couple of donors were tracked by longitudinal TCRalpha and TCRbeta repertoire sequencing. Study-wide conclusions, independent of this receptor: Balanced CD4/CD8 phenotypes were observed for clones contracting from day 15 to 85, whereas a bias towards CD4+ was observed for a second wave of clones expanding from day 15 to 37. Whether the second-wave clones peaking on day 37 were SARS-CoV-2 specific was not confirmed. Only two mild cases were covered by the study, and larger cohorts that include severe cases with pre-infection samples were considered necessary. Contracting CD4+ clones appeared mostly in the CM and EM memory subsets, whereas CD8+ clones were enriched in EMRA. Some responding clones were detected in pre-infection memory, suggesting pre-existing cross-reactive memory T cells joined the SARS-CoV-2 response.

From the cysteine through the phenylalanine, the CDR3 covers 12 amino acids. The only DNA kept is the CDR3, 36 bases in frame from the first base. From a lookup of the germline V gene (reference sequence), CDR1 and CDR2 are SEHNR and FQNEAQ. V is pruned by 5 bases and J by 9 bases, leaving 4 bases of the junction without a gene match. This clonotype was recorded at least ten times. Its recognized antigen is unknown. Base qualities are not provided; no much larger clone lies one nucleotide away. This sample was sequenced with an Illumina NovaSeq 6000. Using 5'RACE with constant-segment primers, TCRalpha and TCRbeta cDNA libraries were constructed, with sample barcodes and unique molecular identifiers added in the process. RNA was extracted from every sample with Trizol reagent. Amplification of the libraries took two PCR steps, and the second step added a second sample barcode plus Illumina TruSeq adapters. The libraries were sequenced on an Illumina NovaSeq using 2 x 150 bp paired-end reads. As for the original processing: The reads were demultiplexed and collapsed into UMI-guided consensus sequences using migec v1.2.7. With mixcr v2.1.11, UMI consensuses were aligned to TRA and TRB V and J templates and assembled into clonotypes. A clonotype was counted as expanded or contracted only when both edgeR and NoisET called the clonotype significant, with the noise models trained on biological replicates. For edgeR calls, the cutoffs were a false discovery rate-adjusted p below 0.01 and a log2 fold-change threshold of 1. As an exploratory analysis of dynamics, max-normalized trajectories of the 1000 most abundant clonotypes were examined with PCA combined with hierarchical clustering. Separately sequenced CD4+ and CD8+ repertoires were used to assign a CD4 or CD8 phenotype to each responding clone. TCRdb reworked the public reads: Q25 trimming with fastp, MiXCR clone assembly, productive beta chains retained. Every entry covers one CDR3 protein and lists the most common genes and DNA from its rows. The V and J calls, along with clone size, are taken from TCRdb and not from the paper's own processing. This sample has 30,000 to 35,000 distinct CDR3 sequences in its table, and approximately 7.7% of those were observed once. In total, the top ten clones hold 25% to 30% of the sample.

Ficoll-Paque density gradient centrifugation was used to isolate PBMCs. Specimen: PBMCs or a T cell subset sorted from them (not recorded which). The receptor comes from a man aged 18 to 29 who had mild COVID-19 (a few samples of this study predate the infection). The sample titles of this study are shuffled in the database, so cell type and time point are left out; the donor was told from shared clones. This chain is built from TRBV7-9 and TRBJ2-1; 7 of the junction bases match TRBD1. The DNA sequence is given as TGTGCCAGCAGCGAAAGGGGGCGTGAGCAGTTCTTC. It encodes CASSERGREQFF.